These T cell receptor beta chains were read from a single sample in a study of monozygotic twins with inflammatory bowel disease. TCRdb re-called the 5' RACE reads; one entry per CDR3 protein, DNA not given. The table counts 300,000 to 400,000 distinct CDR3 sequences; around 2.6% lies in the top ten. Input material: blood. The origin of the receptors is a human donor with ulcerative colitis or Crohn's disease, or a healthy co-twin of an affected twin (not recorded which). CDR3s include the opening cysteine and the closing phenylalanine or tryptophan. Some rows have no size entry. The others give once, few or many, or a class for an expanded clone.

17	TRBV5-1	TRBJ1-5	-	CASSRPGLRQNNQPQHF
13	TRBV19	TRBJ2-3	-	CASSTTRFDTQYF
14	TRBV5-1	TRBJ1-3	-	CASSLAGIGNTIYF
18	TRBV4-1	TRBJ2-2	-	CASSQDRTGGLRTGELFF
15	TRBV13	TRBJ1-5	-	CASSLGGQNNQPQHF
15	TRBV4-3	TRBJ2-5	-	CASSQDRQVQETQYF
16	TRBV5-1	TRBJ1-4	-	CASSPHELATNEKLFF
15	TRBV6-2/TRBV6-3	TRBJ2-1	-	CASSAPGQSYNEQFF
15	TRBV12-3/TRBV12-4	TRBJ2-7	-	CASSPSQATYHEQYF
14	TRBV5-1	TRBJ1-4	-	CASSSSGFSEKLFF
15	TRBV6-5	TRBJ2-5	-	CASSYSRTIGETQYF
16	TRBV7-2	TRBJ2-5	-	CASSARLAGVGGTQYF
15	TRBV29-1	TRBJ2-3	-	CSVARAGGIGDTQYF
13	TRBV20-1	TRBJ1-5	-	CSALRTGDEPQHF
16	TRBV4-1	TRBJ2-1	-	CASSQPFEGGHNEQFF
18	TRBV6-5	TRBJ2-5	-	CASSYWAPGTGGGETQYF
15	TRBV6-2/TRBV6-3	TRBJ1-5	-	CASSSVDGFNQPQHF
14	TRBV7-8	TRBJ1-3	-	CASSLGYSGNTIYF
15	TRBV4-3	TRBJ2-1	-	CASSPRDRAYNEQFF
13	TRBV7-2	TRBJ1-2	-	CASSPGAGYGYTF
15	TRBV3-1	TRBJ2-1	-	CASSQLLGEYNEQFF
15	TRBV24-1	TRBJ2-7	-	CATSDGDRANYEQYF
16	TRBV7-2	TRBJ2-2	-	CASSPPGQKNTGELFF
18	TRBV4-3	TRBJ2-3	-	CASSQDLGTGINTDTQYF
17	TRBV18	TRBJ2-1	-	CASSGRTQGGSYNEQFF
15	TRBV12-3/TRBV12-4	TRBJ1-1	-	CASNLAARENTEAFF
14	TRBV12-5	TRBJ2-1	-	CASGSGQVVGEQFF
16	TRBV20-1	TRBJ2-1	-	CSAGRGAKSSYNEQFF
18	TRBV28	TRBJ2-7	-	CASSPLFVVGSLSYEQYF
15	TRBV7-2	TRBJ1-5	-	CASRLTGRVDQPQHF
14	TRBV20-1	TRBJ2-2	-	CSALSKRGTGELFF
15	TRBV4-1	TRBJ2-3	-	CASSQDSGTTNTQYF
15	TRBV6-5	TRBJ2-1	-	CASSYSNPVYNEQFF
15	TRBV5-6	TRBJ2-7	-	CASSFRGQVLREQYF
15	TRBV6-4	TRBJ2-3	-	CASSDRGASTDTQYF
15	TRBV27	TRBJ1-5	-	CASSPGQGAVQPQHF
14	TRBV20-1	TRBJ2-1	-	CSAWFGIGWGEQFF
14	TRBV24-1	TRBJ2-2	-	CATSGQGNTGELFF
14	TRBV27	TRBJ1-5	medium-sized	CASKGINSNQPQHF
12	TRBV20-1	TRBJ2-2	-	CSARLTTGELFF
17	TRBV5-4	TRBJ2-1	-	CASSLAAGGSSYNEQFF
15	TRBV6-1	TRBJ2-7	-	CASRSAPGHSYEQYF
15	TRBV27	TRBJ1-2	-	CASSFSPNYNYGYTF
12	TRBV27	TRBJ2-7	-	CAAGVGVLEQYF
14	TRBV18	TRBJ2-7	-	CASSPDRFSYEQYF
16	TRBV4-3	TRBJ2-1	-	CASSQGYPLGYNEQFF
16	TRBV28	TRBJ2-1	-	CASSLFRTSSYNEQFF
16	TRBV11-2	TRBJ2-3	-	CASSPTTSGGTDTQYF
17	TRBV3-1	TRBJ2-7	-	CASIQTGARGYWNEQYF
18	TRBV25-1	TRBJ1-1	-	CASRPGTGILTRNTEAFF
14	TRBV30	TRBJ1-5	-	CAWSVWGGRQPQHF
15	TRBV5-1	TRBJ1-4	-	CASRQPGQLSEKLFF
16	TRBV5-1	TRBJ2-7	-	CASSLAGSGQGEEQYF
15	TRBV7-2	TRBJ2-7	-	CASTLYDRVDYEQYF
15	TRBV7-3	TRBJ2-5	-	CASSLNTGLGETQYF
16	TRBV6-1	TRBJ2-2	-	CASSPSGLAGRGELFF